One sample yielded the 21 T cell receptor beta chains listed below, sequenced in a study of molecular identifiers for immune sequencing clone quantification. Via MiXCR, TCRdb re-called the PCR reads, giving one row per CDR3 protein. This sample yields about 300,000 distinct CDR3 sequences, of which roughly 23% are seen a single time; under 0.95% belongs to the top ten. Sequencing input: naive CD8+ T cells from blood, with Jurkat cell RNA spiked in. This sample's subset: FACS-sorted CD8+CD4-CCR7+CD45RA+ naive T cells. These receptor sequences come from a human donor in good health. Some libraries in this study had Jurkat cell RNA spiked in.

In the case of this clonotype: One base away lies a much larger clone, so this may be a sequencing read error. The chain carries TRBV27 and TRBJ2-5; the D call may be TRBD1 or TRBD2 (5 bases each). This CDR3 has 15 residues. From germline, CDR1 is MNHEY and CDR2 SMNVEV (reference sequence). The CDR3 loop is CASSPGRGLEEAQYF. The DNA for the CDR3 is TGTGCCAGCAGCCCGGGAAGGGGTCTCGAAGAGGCCCAGTACTTC.

This clonotype was recorded at least ten times. The genes are TRBV9 and TRBJ2-5; no reliable D call. From germline, CDR1 is SGDLS and CDR2 YYNGEE. The CDR3 consists of 16 residues. The ends were cut back, 2 bases at V and 5 bases at J, with 19 bases in the middle. The DNA of the CDR3 is TGTGCCAGCAGCGTTGGTACGGTCTCCATCGGGGAGACCCAGTACTTC. This encodes CASSVGTVSIGETQYF.

Points on this clonotype: A read error may account for a junction end that differs from germline. The chain uses TRBV2 and TRBJ1-5; 8 bases line up with TRBD1. The CDR3 spans 15 residues. The germline gives CDR1 SNHLY, CDR2 FYNNEI. The CDR3: CASQTGDCGNQPLHF. CDR3 coding DNA: TGTGCCAGCCAGACAGGGGACTGCGGCAATCAGCCCCTGCATTTT.

This clonotype came up many times. The V call is TRBV4-3, the J call TRBJ1-5, with 7 bases identical to TRBD1. CDR3 size: 15 residues. CDR1 and CDR2 (germline): LGHNA, YSLEER. J gave up 3 bases and V 3 bases, and 5 bases lay outside the gene matches. Here the CDR3 reads CASSQATGFNQPQHF. The CDR3, as DNA: TGCGCCAGCAGCCAGGCGACAGGGTTCAATCAGCCCCAGCATTTT.

A word on this clonotype: A much larger clone differs from this one at a single base, so this may be a read error. This chain joins TRBV11-2 and TRBJ1-6; possible D gene TRBD1, 6 bases. Germline CDR1 and CDR2: SGHAT and FQNNGV. This CDR3 has 18 amino acids. This chain's CDR3 is CAGSDRGQLSSYNSPLHF. DNA of the CDR3: TGTGCCGGCAGCGATAGAGGACAGTTAAGCTCCTATAATTCACCCCTCCACTTT.

CDR3 in DNA: TGTGCCAGCAGCCAGGAGAGGGGGGGGTACAATGAGCAGTTCTTC. Protein sequence: CASSQERGGYNEQFF. The V call is TRBV3-1, the J call TRBJ2-1, with a weak D call TRBD2 (7 bases). V was trimmed by 3 bases and J by 4 bases, leaving 13 bases between them. This CDR3 is 15 amino acids long. Per the germline V gene, CDR1 is LGHDT and CDR2 is YNNKEL (reference sequence).

This clonotype was seen more than once but under ten times. The chain employs TRBV20-1 and TRBJ2-4; D is possibly TRBD1 or TRBD2 (6 bases each). V was cut by 3 bases and J by 0 bases, with 18 bases left in between. Germline-derived CDR1 and CDR2 are DFQATT and SNEGSKA (reference sequence). The CDR3 runs 17 residues. The CDR3 protein is CSASLDREGLAKNIQYF. The CDR3 region has the DNA TGCAGTGCTAGTTTGGACAGAGAGGGACTAGCCAAAAACATTCAGTACTTC.

On this clonotype itself: Since a much larger clone is just one base distant, this may be a read error. The missing conserved phenylalanine or tryptophan at the end of this CDR3 makes a read error likely. The chain employs TRBV19 and TRBJ1-1; 7 bases fit TRBD1. V shed 7 bases, J shed 1 base, and the junction held 6 bases outside the gene matches. The CDR3 spans 14 residues. The germline gives CDR1 LNHDA, CDR2 SQIVND (reference sequence). DNA for the CDR3: TGTGCCAGTACCGCAGGGGGGAAGAACACTGAAGCTTTCCTT. Protein sequence: CASTAGGKNTEAFL.

This clonotype appeared many times. The chain employs TRBV9 and TRBJ1-1, with a possible D match to TRBD1 (6 bases). The germline V gene encodes CDR1 SGDLS and CDR2 YYNGEE. The CDR3 extends over 15 amino acids. V was cut by 3 bases and J by 4 bases, with 16 bases left in between. The CDR3 loop is CASSAAPQGTTEAFF. DNA for the CDR3: TGTGCCAGCAGCGCAGCCCCACAGGGTACCACTGAAGCTTTCTTT.

Details on this clonotype: A much larger clone sits a single nucleotide away, making a read error possible. This chain connects TRBV9 to TRBJ2-7; 7 bases fit TRBD1. V gave up 2 bases and J gave up 2 bases; unmatched junction bases: 7. The CDR3 has 15 residues. The V gene's germline CDR1 is SGDLS and CDR2 YYNGEE. CDR3 nucleotide sequence: TGTGCCAGCAGCGTCGGGGACAGTGAGGCCTACGAGCAGTACTTC. Encoded protein: CASSVGDSEAYEQYF.

This clonotype has a count of ten or more. The chain employs TRBV3-1 and TRBJ2-6; 7 bases align to TRBD1. The CDR3 has 13 amino acids. The V gene's germline CDR1 is LGHDT and CDR2 YNNKEL (reference sequence). V was clipped by 8 bases and J by 4 bases; unmatched bases: 2. CDR3 region: CASHRGGANVLTF. DNA of the CDR3: TGTGCCAGCCACAGGGGCGGGGCCAACGTCCTGACTTTC. The whole variable domain, filled in from reference TRBV3-1 and TRBJ2-6, reads DTAVSQTPKYLVTQMGNDKSIKCEQNLGHDTMYWYKQDSKKFLKIMFSYNNKELIINETVPNRFSPKSPDKAHLNLHINSLELGDSAVYFCASHRGGANVLTFGAGSRLTVL.

Turning to this clonotype: A much larger clonotype is one base distant, so this may be a read error. The gene calls are TRBV6-5 and TRBJ1-1, with unresolved D. Germline values: CDR1 MNHEY, CDR2 SVGAGI. V was cut by 10 bases and J by 4 bases, with 16 bases left in between. This CDR3 region has 13 residues. The CDR3 DNA follows: TGTGCCAACAGCGGGGTTTGGAGCACTGAAGCTTTCTTT. Its translation: CANSGVWSTEAFF.

The chain joins TRBV20-1 to TRBJ1-3; possibly TRBD1 for D (5 bases). With 6 bases removed from V and 2 bases from J, the gap between germline ends came to 17 bases. The germline CDR1 and CDR2 sequences are DFQATT and SNEGSKA (reference sequence). The CDR3 has 15 amino acids. In DNA form, the CDR3 reads TGCAGTGCGCACCAGATGGGGGACGCTGGAAACACCATATATTTT. Protein sequence: CSAHQMGDAGNTIYF.

A note on this clonotype: With a much larger clone just one base away, this may be a read error. The V and J genes are TRBV4-1 and TRBJ2-7; D might be TRBD1 (6 bases). Trimming shortened V by 4 bases and J by 3 bases, and 16 bases separated the two germline ends. This CDR3 spans 15 amino acids. The germline CDR1 and CDR2 sequences are MGHRA and YSYEKL. The CDR3 DNA reads TGCGCCAGCAGCCGAGATTATCCCAGGGGCTACGAGCAGTACTTC. It yields the protein CASSRDYPRGYEQYF.

This clonotype has at least ten counts. The rearrangement joins TRBV6-5 to TRBJ2-7, with D possibly matching TRBD2 (6 bases). The ends were cut back, 6 bases at V and 0 bases at J, with 18 bases in the middle. CDR1 is MNHEY, CDR2 SVGAGI, per germline. CDR3 length equals 16 residues. The CDR3: CASSPSDGSTSYEQYF. The CDR3 DNA follows: TGTGCCAGCAGCCCGAGTGACGGGAGCACCTCCTACGAGCAGTACTTC.

This chain joins TRBV27 and TRBJ1-1; D possibly corresponds to TRBD1 (6 bases). CDR1 is MNHEY, CDR2 SMNVEV, per germline (reference sequence). V was shortened by 7 bases and J by 3 bases, with 24 bases between the two germline ends. The CDR3 runs to 17 residues. The CDR3 bases are TGTGCCAGCATACGATTCGATAGAACAGGGATTGACACTGAAGCTTTCTTT. Translating it yields CASIRFDRTGIDTEAFF.

V is TRBV5-1 and J is TRBJ2-3; D possibly corresponds to TRBD2 (6 bases). V shed 3 bases and J shed 4 bases, with 24 bases lying between them. CDR3 length: 18 residues. Looked up from germline, CDR1 is SGHRS and CDR2 is YFSETQ. The CDR3 is CASSSEGYGMVAADTQYF. The CDR3 coding sequence is TGCGCCAGCAGCTCGGAAGGGTACGGGATGGTAGCGGCAGATACGCAGTATTTT.

With respect to this clonotype: A read error may be the cause here, since a much bigger clone is one base away. V is TRBV27 and J is TRBJ2-1; 8 positions match TRBD1. CDR3 length: 15 residues. CDR1 is MNHEY and CDR2 is SMNVEV in the germline V gene (reference sequence). The J segment lost 3 bases and the V segment lost 8 bases, leaving 9 bases of the junction unmatched. DNA of the CDR3: TGTGCCAGCGCTCAGACAGGGGTCCTCTACAATGAGCAGTTCTTC. Residues: CASAQTGVLYNEQFF.

This clonotype was seen a few times. This chain joins TRBV4-1 and TRBJ1-5; D uncertain. Germline V CDR1 and CDR2: MGHRA, YSYEKL. V was pared by 0 bases and J by 1 base, with 10 bases between. The CDR3 loop spans 16 amino acids. In DNA form, the CDR3 reads TGCGCCAGCAGCCAAGATCGGCACGGAAGCAATCAGCCCCAGCATTTT. Translating gives CASSQDRHGSNQPQHF.

This clonotype was found once. This chain joins TRBV7-9 and TRBJ2-7, with 10 bases matching TRBD2. Germline-derived CDR1 and CDR2 are SEHNR and FQNEAQ (reference sequence). V lost 0 bases, J lost 0 bases, and 20 bases stayed unmatched. This CDR3 region has 22 residues. CDR3 DNA sequence: TGTGCCAGCAGCTTAGCGTCAAGCAGTAGACTAGCGGGTGGTCTCTCCTCCTACGAGCAGTACTTC. Translated: CASSLASSSRLAGGLSSYEQYF.

This clonotype was observed at least ten times. This chain joins TRBV7-9 and TRBJ2-3; TRBD2 matches at 10 bases. Germline-derived CDR1 and CDR2 are SEHNR and FQNEAQ (reference sequence). V gave up 4 bases and J gave up 4 bases; unmatched junction bases: 8. The CDR3 is made up of 16 amino acids. CDR3 residues: CASSSRLAGESDTQYF. Here the CDR3 DNA reads TGTGCCAGCAGCTCCCGTCTAGCGGGAGAGTCAGATACGCAGTATTTT.